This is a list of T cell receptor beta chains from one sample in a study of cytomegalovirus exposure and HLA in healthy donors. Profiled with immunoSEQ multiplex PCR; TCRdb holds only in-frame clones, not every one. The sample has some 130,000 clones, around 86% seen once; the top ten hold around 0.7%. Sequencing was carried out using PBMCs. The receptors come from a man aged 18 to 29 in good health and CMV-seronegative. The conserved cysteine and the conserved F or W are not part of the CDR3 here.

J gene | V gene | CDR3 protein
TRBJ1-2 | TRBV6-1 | ASSEGITGTGGGYT
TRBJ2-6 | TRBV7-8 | ASSSGTGGHSGANVLT
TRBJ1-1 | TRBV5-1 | ASSLRVLRTSMAF
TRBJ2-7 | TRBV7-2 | ASSLLGGEQY
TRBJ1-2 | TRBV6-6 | ASSPGQGGYT
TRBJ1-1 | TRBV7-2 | ASSPRARGAF
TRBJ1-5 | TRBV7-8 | ASSPRQGSYSNQPQH
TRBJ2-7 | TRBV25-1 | ASRGPRPSGGTYEQY
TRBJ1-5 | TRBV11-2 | ASSTTGHQPQH
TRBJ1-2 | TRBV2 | ASSELRQGRRYGYT
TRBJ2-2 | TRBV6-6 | ASSYSSSGYTGELF
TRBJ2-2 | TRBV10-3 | AISGTEESGELF
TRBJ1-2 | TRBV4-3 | ASSQDVTGERDNYGYT
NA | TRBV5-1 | ASSDQPTGTTYEQY
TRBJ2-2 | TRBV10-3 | ATTPGQGFTGELF
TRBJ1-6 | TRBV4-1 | ASSQGRGSYNSPLH